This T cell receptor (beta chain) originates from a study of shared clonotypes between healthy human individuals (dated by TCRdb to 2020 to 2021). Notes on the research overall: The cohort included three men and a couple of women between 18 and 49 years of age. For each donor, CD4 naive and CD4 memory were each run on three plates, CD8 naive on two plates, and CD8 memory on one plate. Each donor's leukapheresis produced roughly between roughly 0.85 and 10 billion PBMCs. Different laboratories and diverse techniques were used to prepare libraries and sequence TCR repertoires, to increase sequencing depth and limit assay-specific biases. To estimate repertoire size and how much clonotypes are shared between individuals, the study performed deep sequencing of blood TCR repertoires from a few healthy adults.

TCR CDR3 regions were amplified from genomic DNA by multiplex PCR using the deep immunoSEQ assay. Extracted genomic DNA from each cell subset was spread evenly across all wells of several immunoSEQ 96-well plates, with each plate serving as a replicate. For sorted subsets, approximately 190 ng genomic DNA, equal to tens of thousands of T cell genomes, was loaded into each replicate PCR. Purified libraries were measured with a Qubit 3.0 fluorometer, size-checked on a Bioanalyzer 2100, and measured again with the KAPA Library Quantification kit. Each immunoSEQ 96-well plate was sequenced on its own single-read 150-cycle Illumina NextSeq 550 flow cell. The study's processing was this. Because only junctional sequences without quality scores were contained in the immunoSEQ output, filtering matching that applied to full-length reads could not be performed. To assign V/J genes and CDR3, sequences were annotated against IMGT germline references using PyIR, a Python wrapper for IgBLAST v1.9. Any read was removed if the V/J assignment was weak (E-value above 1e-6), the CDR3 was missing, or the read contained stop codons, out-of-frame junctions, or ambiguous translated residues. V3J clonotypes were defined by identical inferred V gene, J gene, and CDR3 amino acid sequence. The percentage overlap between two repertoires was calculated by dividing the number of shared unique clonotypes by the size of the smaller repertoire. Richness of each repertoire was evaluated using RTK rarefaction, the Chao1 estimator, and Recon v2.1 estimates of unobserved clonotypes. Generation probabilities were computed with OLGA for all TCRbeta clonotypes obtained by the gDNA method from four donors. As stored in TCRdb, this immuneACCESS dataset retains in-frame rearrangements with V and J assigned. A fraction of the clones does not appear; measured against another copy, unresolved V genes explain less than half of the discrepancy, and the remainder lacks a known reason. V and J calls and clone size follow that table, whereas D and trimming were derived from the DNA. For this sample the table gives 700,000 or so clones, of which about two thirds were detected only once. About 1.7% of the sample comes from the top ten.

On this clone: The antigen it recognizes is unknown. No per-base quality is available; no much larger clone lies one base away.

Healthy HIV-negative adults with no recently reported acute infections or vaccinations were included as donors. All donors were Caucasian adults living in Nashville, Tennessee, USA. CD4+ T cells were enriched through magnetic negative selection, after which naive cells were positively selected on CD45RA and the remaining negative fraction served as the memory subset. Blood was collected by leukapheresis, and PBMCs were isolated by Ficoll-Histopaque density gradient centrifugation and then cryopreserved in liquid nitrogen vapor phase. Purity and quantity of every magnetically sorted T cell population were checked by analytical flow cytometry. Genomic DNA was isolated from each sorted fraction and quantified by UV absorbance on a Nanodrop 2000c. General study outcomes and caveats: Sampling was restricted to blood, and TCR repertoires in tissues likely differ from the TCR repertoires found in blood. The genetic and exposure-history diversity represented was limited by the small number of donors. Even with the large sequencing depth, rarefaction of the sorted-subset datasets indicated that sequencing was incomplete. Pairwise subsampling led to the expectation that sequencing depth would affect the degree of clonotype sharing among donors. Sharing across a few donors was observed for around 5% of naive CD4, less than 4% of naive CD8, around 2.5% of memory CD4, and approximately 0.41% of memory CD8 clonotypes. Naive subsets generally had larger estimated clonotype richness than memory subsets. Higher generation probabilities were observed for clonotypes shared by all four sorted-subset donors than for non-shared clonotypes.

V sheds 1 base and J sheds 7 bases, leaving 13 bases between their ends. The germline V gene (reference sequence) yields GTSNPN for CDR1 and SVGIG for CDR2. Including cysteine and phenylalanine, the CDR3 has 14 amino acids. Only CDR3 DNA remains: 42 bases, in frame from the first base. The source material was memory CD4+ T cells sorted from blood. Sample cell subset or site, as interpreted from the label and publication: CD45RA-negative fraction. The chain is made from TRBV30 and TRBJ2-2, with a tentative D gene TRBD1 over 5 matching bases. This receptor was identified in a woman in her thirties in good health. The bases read TGTGCCTGGAGTGACAGGAGCATGGGCGGGGAGCTGTTTTTT. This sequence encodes CAWSDRSMGGELFF. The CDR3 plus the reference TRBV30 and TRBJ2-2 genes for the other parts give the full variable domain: SQTIHQWPATLVQPVGSPLSLECTVEGTSNPNLYWYRQAAGRGLQLLFYSVGIGQISSEVPQNLSASRPQDRQFILSSKKLLLSDSGFYLCAWSDRSMGGELFFGEGSRLTVL.